The T cell receptor (beta chain) described here comes from a study of blood T cell repertoires in COVID-19. Study overall: Whether acute or convalescent, the COVID-19 samples came from the United States, Italy and Spain. The cDNA or gDNA used as material had been derived from T cells, B-cell-depleted T cells, or PBMCs.

Original processing notes: Reference gene primer amplification gave nucleated cell count estimates. Profiling relied on immunoSEQ multiplex PCR, and the TCRdb table lists in-frame clones only, not all of them. That table furnishes V, J and clone size, whereas the DNA furnished D and trimming. Of some 390,000 clones listed, around nine tenths are singletons. The clonotype originates from a human donor in a cohort sampled during active COVID-19. The source material was peripheral blood.

The CDR3 DNA reads as TGTGCCAGCAGCTTAGAGGCGGGACAGGGATCCTACGAGCAGTACTTC. Its translation: CASSLEAGQGSYEQYF. The rearrangement links TRBV7-2 to TRBJ2-7; TRBD1 matches at 9 bases. Trimming at V came to 1 base and at J to 1 base, leaving 5 bases not matched to a gene. The CDR3 runs to 16 residues. Germline V gives CDR1 SGHTA, CDR2 FQGNSA.